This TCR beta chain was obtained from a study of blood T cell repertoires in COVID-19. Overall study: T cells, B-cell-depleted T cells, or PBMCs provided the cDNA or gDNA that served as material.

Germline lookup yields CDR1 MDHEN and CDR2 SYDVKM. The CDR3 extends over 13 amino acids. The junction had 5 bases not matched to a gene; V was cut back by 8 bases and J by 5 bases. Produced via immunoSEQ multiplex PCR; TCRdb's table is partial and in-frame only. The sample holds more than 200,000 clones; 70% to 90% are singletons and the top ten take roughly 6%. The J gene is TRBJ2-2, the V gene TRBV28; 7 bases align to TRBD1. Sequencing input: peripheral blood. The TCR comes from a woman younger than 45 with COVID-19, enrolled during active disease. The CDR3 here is CASSDRVTGELFF. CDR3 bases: TGTGCCAGCTCTGACAGGGTAACCGGGGAGCTGTTTTTT.